This is a list of T cell receptor beta chains from one sample in a study of brain metastases from non-small cell lung cancer. Sequencing used immunoSEQ multiplex PCR; TCRdb keeps in-frame clones, though not all of them. The sample lists 1,300 to 1,500 clones; approximately 85% were seen once. Material for sequencing was tumor-adjacent normal tissue. The receptors come from a donor aged 40 or over with non-small cell lung cancer. The CDR3 runs from the conserved cysteine through the conserved F or W. Fields, in order: clone size, J gene, D gene, V gene, CDR3 DNA, CDR3 protein. The D gene is left open where the match is weak. Part of the rows lack a size; the others show once, few, many or a class for expanded clones.

clone size: -; J gene: TRBJ2-7; D gene: -; V gene: TRBV9; CDR3 DNA: TGTGCCAGCTCGATTAGCAGCGACCGCCCCTACGAGCAGTACTTC; CDR3 protein: CASSISSDRPYEQYF
clone size: -; J gene: TRBJ2-1; D gene: -; V gene: TRBV5-5; CDR3 DNA: TGTGCCAGCAGCCCAGGGACTTTAGGAAACAATGAGCAGTTCTTC; CDR3 protein: CASSPGTLGNNEQFF
clone size: -; J gene: TRBJ1-6; D gene: -; V gene: TRBV14; CDR3 DNA: TGTGCCAGCAGCCAAGACGGTCGGGATGGTCCACCCCTCCACTTT; CDR3 protein: CASSQDGRDGPPLHF
clone size: -; J gene: TRBJ2-5; D gene: TRBD2; V gene: TRBV9; CDR3 DNA: TGTGCCAGCAGCGTAGGTAGGGGACTAGCGCCTGAGACCCAGTACTTC; CDR3 protein: CASSVGRGLAPETQYF
clone size: -; J gene: TRBJ1-5; D gene: TRBD1; V gene: TRBV5-1; CDR3 DNA: TGCGCCAGCAGCTCCATGGACAGGGGGCGTAATCAGCCCCAGCATTTT; CDR3 protein: CASSSMDRGRNQPQHF
clone size: -; J gene: TRBJ1-1; D gene: -; V gene: TRBV29-1; CDR3 DNA: TGCAGCGTCATACACAGGGACGCTTTCAACACTGAAGCTTTCTTT; CDR3 protein: CSVIHRDAFNTEAFF
clone size: -; J gene: TRBJ2-1; D gene: -; V gene: TRBV3-1/TRBV3-2; CDR3 DNA: TGTGCCAGCAGCCAAGACTACAATGAGCAGTTCTTC; CDR3 protein: CASSQDYNEQFF
clone size: -; J gene: TRBJ2-2; D gene: -; V gene: TRBV29-1; CDR3 DNA: TGCAGCGTCTTGGACAGGGAGCTGTTTTTT; CDR3 protein: CSVLDRELFF
clone size: -; J gene: TRBJ2-2; D gene: -; V gene: TRBV18; CDR3 DNA: TGTGCCAGCTCACCCCGACAAGGCGGGGAGCTGTTTTTT; CDR3 protein: CASSPRQGGELFF
clone size: -; J gene: TRBJ2-5; D gene: -; V gene: TRBV5-1; CDR3 DNA: TGCGCCAGCAGCTTGGATGGACGCCCCCAAGAGACCCAGTACTTC; CDR3 protein: CASSLDGRPQETQYF
clone size: few; J gene: TRBJ1-1; D gene: -; V gene: TRBV11-1; CDR3 DNA: TGTGCCAGCAGCTTAGGGGAGGGGTACACTGAAGCTTTCTTT; CDR3 protein: CASSLGEGYTEAFF
clone size: -; J gene: TRBJ2-7; D gene: TRBD1; V gene: TRBV3-1/TRBV3-2; CDR3 DNA: TGTGCCAGCAGCCGGACAGGGACCTACGAGCAGTACTTC; CDR3 protein: CASSRTGTYEQYF
clone size: -; J gene: TRBJ1-2; D gene: -; V gene: TRBV27; CDR3 DNA: TGTGCCAGCAGTTTATCCGCAGGGGATTACCAGTATGGCTACACCTTC; CDR3 protein: CASSLSAGDYQYGYTF
clone size: -; J gene: TRBJ2-1; D gene: -; V gene: TRBV12-3/TRBV12-4; CDR3 DNA: TGTGCCAGCAGCCCGAAAGTGCTGGGCGAGCAGTTCTTC; CDR3 protein: CASSPKVLGEQFF
clone size: -; J gene: TRBJ2-2; D gene: -; V gene: TRBV7-9; CDR3 DNA: TGTGCCAGCAGCTTCGGGGGAGGCACCGGGGAGCTGTTTTTT; CDR3 protein: CASSFGGGTGELFF
clone size: -; J gene: TRBJ1-6; D gene: TRBD1; V gene: TRBV7-6; CDR3 DNA: TGTGCCAGCAGCGCGGGACAGGGGCCCTCTTCACCCCTCCACTTT; CDR3 protein: CASSAGQGPSSPLHF
clone size: -; J gene: TRBJ2-3; D gene: TRBD1; V gene: TRBV19; CDR3 DNA: TGTGCCAGTAGTAGGACAGGTGTCGAATCGAATACGCAGTATTTT; CDR3 protein: CASSRTGVESNTQYF
clone size: -; J gene: TRBJ2-5; D gene: -; V gene: TRBV11-3; CDR3 DNA: TGTGCCAGCAGCGTGATACGGGAAACGGGGGAGACCCAGTACTTC; CDR3 protein: CASSVIRETGETQYF
clone size: few; J gene: TRBJ1-2; D gene: -; V gene: TRBV2; CDR3 DNA: TGTGCCAGCACAGCCAGTTCTAATGGCTACACCTTC; CDR3 protein: CASTASSNGYTF
clone size: once; J gene: TRBJ1-1; D gene: -; V gene: TRBV9; CDR3 DNA: TGTGCCAGCAGCGTAGGCAGTTTGGGGAACACTGAAGCTTTCTTT; CDR3 protein: CASSVGSLGNTEAFF
clone size: -; J gene: TRBJ2-6; D gene: -; V gene: TRBV19; CDR3 DNA: TGTGCCAGTGCCCTCTCTGGGGCCAACGTCCTGACTTTC; CDR3 protein: CASALSGANVLTF
clone size: once; J gene: TRBJ2-7; D gene: -; V gene: TRBV30; CDR3 DNA: TGTGCCTGGAGTGTTATCGACGGACCGGCCTACGAGCAGTACTTC; CDR3 protein: CAWSVIDGPAYEQYF
clone size: -; J gene: TRBJ1-4; D gene: -; V gene: TRBV6-2/TRBV6-3; CDR3 DNA: TGTGCCAGCAGTTACAAGTTTAATGAAAAACTGTTTTTT; CDR3 protein: CASSYKFNEKLFF
clone size: -; J gene: TRBJ2-5; D gene: -; V gene: TRBV19; CDR3 DNA: TGTGCCAGCTCTCGGGGCGCAGACCTCCAAGAGACCCAGTACTTC; CDR3 protein: CASSRGADLQETQYF